Below, 7 T cell receptor beta chains from the same sample are listed, as sequenced in a study of early T cells in non-severe SARS-CoV-2 infection. TCRdb called the 5' RACE reads again in MiXCR, with one record for every CDR3 protein. The repertoire consists of some 48,000 distinct CDR3 sequences, with less than 15% occurring once and the leading ten covering roughly 10%. The sequencing input was whole blood. These TCRs come from an adult who was a healthcare worker with PCR-confirmed SARS-CoV-2 infection or an uninfected control (not recorded which).

This clonotype came up many times. The chain is built from TRBV29-1 and TRBJ1-2, with D hard to call. CDR1 and CDR2 from the germline V gene are SQVTM and ANQGSEA. The length of the CDR3 is 13 residues. Trimming shortened V by 7 bases and J by 6 bases, and 18 bases separated the two germline ends. CDR3 coding DNA: TGCAGCGGGGAGACAAGGAGGGAAGATGGCTACACCTTC. Its protein is CSGETRREDGYTF.

Ten or more counts support this clonotype. The chain recombines TRBV27 with TRBJ2-1; 7 positions agree with TRBD2. The CDR3 covers 14 residues. Germline values: CDR1 MNHEY, CDR2 SMNVEV (reference sequence). The V gene end was trimmed by 5 bases and the J gene end by 15 bases; junction bases not matched to a gene: 16. The CDR3 is CASSTLGGKYPLFF. Written as DNA, the CDR3 is TGTGCCAGCAGTACTTTGGGAGGGAAATACCCCTTGTTCTTC.

This clonotype has only a few counts. The V gene is TRBV21-1, the J gene TRBJ1-1; the D call TRBD1 from the table was never checked on the DNA. TRBV21-1 is a recognized pseudogene. The CDR3 is 14 residues long. CDR3 residues: CASSVDRGNTEAFF. The CDR3 DNA is TGTGCCAGCAGCGTAGACAGGGGGAACACTGAAGCTTTCTTT.

The gene calls are TRBV2 and TRBJ2-4, with a tentative D call TRBD1 (7 bases). The CDR3 consists of 14 residues. Per the germline V gene, CDR1 is SNHLY and CDR2 is FYNNEI. V shed 6 bases and J shed 6 bases, with 15 bases lying between them. The CDR3 nucleotides read TGTGCCAGCAGCAACAGGGGAGGAAGAAACATTCAGTACTTC. Translation gives CASSNRGGRNIQYF.

This clonotype was seen ten or more times. V is TRBV5-1 and J is TRBJ2-7; the D gene is possibly TRBD2 (6 bases). The ends were cut back, 0 bases at V and 5 bases at J, with 12 bases in the middle. The CDR3 is made up of 14 amino acids. Germline V gene sequence: CDR1 SGHRS, CDR2 YFSETQ. CDR3 region: CASSLEVRGDEQYF. The CDR3 DNA reads as TGCGCCAGCAGCTTGGAGGTGCGGGGTGACGAGCAGTACTTC.

Ten or more counts support this clonotype. The J gene is TRBJ1-1, the V gene TRBV20-1; a possible D gene is TRBD1 (6 bases). V lost 7 bases, J lost 2 bases, and 17 bases lay in between. Germline lookup yields CDR1 DFQATT and CDR2 SNEGSKA (reference sequence). The CDR3 contains 14 residues. CDR3 bases: TGCAGTGGATCGACAGGTCTAAGAAACACTGAAGCTTTCTTT. Translation gives CSGSTGLRNTEAFF.

This clonotype was counted only a few times. This sequence joins TRBV28 and TRBJ1-2, with D maybe TRBD1 (5 bases). The CDR3 spans 12 residues. Trimming pared 6 bases from V and 5 bases from J, leaving 10 bases between. CDR1 is MDHEN and CDR2 is SYDVKM in the germline V gene. Here the CDR3 DNA reads TGTGCCAGCAGGAGGGACGTTTATGGCTACACCTTC. It translates to CASRRDVYGYTF.